The 23 T cell receptor beta chains given below trace back to one sample, sequenced in a study of CD8 T cells in ankylosing spondylitis. TCRdb processed the 5' RACE reads anew with MiXCR; each CDR3 protein has one entry. The sample holds some 250,000 distinct CDR3 sequences; approximately 9% are singletons and the top ten take approximately 6.3%. Sequencing input: blood, either unsorted or a sorted T cell fraction (not recorded which). All receptors derive from a male donor with ankylosing spondylitis or in good health (not recorded which).

This clonotype was recorded many times. This CDR3 reads CASSFGTSRGGEQYF. The CDR3 DNA follows: TGTGCCAGCAGCTTTGGGACTTCTCGCGGGGGCGAGCAGTACTTC. J is TRBJ2-7 and V is TRBV6-2 or TRBV6-3; 7 bases are shared with TRBD2. CDR1 is MNHEY and CDR2 is SVGEGT in the germline V gene. CDR3 size: 15 residues. The J segment lost 6 bases and the V segment lost 6 bases, leaving 14 bases of the junction unmatched.

This clonotype appeared many times. This chain links TRBV12-3 or TRBV12-4 with TRBJ2-2; unclear D gene. The CDR3 loop spans 13 amino acids. V was cut by 6 bases and J by 6 bases, with 11 bases left in between. Written as DNA, the CDR3 is TGTGCCAGCAGCCTCCCCGGGCCCGGGGAGCTGTTTTTT. This sequence encodes CASSLPGPGELFF.

Ten or more counts support this clonotype. The chain recombines TRBV27 with TRBJ2-1; D ambiguous. V dropped 5 bases and J dropped 0 bases, with 14 bases sitting between them. The CDR3 length is 16 residues. Germline V CDR1 and CDR2: MNHEY, SMNVEV (reference sequence). CDR3 bases: TGTGCCAGCAGTGGGGTTGGCCTGAGCTCCTACAATGAGCAGTTCTTC. Its translation is CASSGVGLSSYNEQFF.

This clonotype was seen repeatedly, ten times or more. The chain uses TRBV6-1 and TRBJ2-4; a possible D gene is TRBD2 (7 bases). CDR3 length: 15 amino acids. Deletions cut 5 bases from V and 3 bases from J, with 14 bases between. Germline assignment: CDR1 MNHNS and CDR2 SASEGT. CDR3 in DNA: TGTGCCAGCAGTAGGGGGGGCGCCGACAAAAACATTCAGTACTTC. It encodes CASSRGGADKNIQYF.

This clonotype was seen many times. The CDR3 sequence is CSAREDERDHEQYF. DNA of the CDR3: TGCAGTGCTAGAGAGGATGAGCGGGACCACGAGCAGTACTTC. The gene calls are TRBV20-1 and TRBJ2-7; 7 bases align to TRBD2. Germline CDR1 and CDR2: DFQATT and SNEGSKA (reference sequence). The CDR3 has 14 residues. The trim removed 0 bases at V and 5 bases at J, leaving 7 bases unmatched.

This clonotype has at least ten counts. This chain uses TRBV11-1 with TRBJ2-3, with TRBD1 matching 9 bases. CDR3 length: 15 amino acids. V shed 5 bases and J 5 bases; nucleotides not matched to a gene: 8. Per germline, CDR1 SGHAT and CDR2 FQDESV (reference sequence). CDR3 sequence reads: CASSPRDRAIDTQYF. The CDR3 region has the DNA TGTGCCAGCAGCCCGCGGGACAGGGCGATAGATACGCAGTATTTT. Full variable domain (missing parts from reference TRBV11-1 and TRBJ2-3): EAEVAQSPRYKITEKSQAVAFWCDPISGHATLYWYRQILGQGPELLVQFQDESVVDDSQLPKDRFSAERLKGVDSTLKIQPAELGDSAMYLCASSPRDRAIDTQYFGPGTRLTVL.

This clonotype was recorded many times. This rearrangement joins TRBV7-2 to TRBJ1-3, with D possibly TRBD1 on 5 matching bases. The CDR3 covers 15 residues. Trimming took off 5 bases at V and 2 bases at J, with 13 bases between the two ends. CDR1 and CDR2 from the germline V gene are SGHTA and FQGNSA. DNA of the CDR3: TGTGCCAGCAGCCCCGTTGTAGGGGCTGGAAACACCATATATTTT. Residues: CASSPVVGAGNTIYF. Based on the CDR3 plus reference TRBV7-2 and TRBJ1-3, the full variable domain is GAGVSQSPSNKVTEKGKDVELRCDPISGHTALYWYRQSLGQGLEFLIYFQGNSAPDKSGLPSDRFSAERTGGSVSTLTIQRTQQEDSAVYLCASSPVVGAGNTIYFGEGSWLTVV.

This clonotype was observed a handful of times. A clone one base away is much larger, so this may be a read error. The genes are TRBV12-3 or TRBV12-4 and TRBJ1-4, with D unresolved. This CDR3 has 15 residues. CDR3: CASSPMGIGNAKLFF. The CDR3 nucleotides read TGTGCCAGCAGTCCCATGGGTATCGGTAATGCAAAACTGTTTTTT.

This clonotype was seen a few times. The chain joins TRBV4-2 to TRBJ2-2; the D gene is possibly TRBD1 (5 bases). The length of the CDR3 is 15 residues. Germline V gene lookup returns CDR1 LGHNA and CDR2 YNFKEQ. V was shortened by 1 base and J by 2 bases, with 8 bases between the two germline ends. DNA of the CDR3: TGTGCCAGCAGCCAAGGAGGACAAAACACCGGGGAGCTGTTTTTT. The encoded protein is CASSQGGQNTGELFF.

The V gene is TRBV5-1, the J gene TRBJ2-5, with D unresolved. CDR1 SGHRS and CDR2 YFSETQ come from the germline V gene. CDR3 length: 16 amino acids. Trimming took off 1 base at V and 4 bases at J, with 17 bases between the two ends. CDR3 sequence (DNA): TGCGCCAGCAGCTTGAGGGCTACCCCTCTCCGAGAGACCCAGTACTTC. Protein product: CASSLRATPLRETQYF.

V gene TRBV7-2 combines with J gene TRBJ2-4; D perhaps matches TRBD1 (5 bases). This CDR3 region has 14 residues. Trimming removed 5 bases at V and 3 bases at J, with 11 bases between. Germline V gene sequence: CDR1 SGHTA, CDR2 FQGNSA. The CDR3 DNA is TGTGCCAGCAGCCCAGGGTGGGACAAAAACATTCAGTACTTC. As protein: CASSPGWDKNIQYF.

This clonotype was observed many times. The chain carries TRBV7-3 and TRBJ1-6; D call uncertain. V lost 5 bases to trimming and J lost 7 bases, with 15 bases between them. Germline V lookup: CDR1 SGHTA, CDR2 FQGTGA. This CDR3 comprises 15 residues. This CDR3 is CASSPEGRSNSPLHF. For the CDR3, the DNA is TGTGCCAGCAGCCCCGAAGGACGGTCAAATTCACCCCTCCACTTT.

A remark on this clonotype: A much larger clone lies a single base off, so this may be a read error. The J gene is TRBJ2-2, the V gene TRBV7-9; D unclear. Trimming removed 8 bases at V and 8 bases at J, with 18 bases between. CDR1 SEHNR and CDR2 FQNEAQ come from the germline V gene (reference sequence). The CDR3 consists of 14 residues. The CDR3, as DNA: TGTGCCAGCGGCGATAACCTCCTAGGTGGGGAGCTGTTTTTT. The encoded protein is CASGDNLLGGELFF.

V is TRBV5-1 and J is TRBJ2-5; 8 bases map to TRBD2. Germline assignment: CDR1 SGHRS and CDR2 YFSETQ. V lost 5 bases, J lost 1 base, and 4 bases stayed unmatched. This CDR3 contains 14 residues. CDR3 region: CASSDGRVQETQYF. The CDR3 DNA follows: TGCGCCAGCAGTGACGGGAGGGTCCAAGAGACCCAGTACTTC.

This clonotype was seen repeatedly, ten times or more. The V call is TRBV7-9, the J call TRBJ1-1; no clear D gene. In germline, CDR1 is SEHNR, CDR2 FQNEAQ (reference sequence). Trimming removed 4 bases at V and 4 bases at J, with 13 bases between. This CDR3 spans 14 amino acids. Here the CDR3 reads CASSSTPPGTEAFF. The CDR3 DNA follows: TGTGCCAGCAGCTCCACTCCCCCAGGCACTGAAGCTTTCTTT.

This clonotype showed up just a few times. The rearrangement links TRBV12-3 or TRBV12-4 to TRBJ2-4; 9 bases agree with TRBD1. This CDR3 comprises 17 residues. V gave up 4 bases and J gave up 0 bases; unmatched junction bases: 7. The CDR3 is CASSSGGQGKAKNIQYF. In DNA, the CDR3 is TGTGCCAGCAGTTCCGGCGGACAGGGGAAAGCCAAAAACATTCAGTACTTC.

In its sample, this clonotype was seen many times. The chain links TRBV18 to TRBJ2-3; 7 nucleotides line up with TRBD1. Germline CDR1 KGHSH, CDR2 LQKENI. The CDR3 has 14 residues. V was clipped by 3 bases and J by 2 bases; unmatched bases: 2. The CDR3 DNA reads as TGTGCCAGCTCACCCGGACAGGTCACAGATACGCAGTATTTT. As protein: CASSPGQVTDTQYF. Complete variable domain (other parts from reference TRBV18 and TRBJ2-3): NAGVMQNPRHLVRRRGQEARLRCSPMKGHSHVYWYRQLPEEGLKFMVYLQKENIIDESGMPKERFSAEFPKEGPSILRIQQVVRGDSAAYFCASSPGQVTDTQYFGPGTRLTVL.

This clonotype was seen repeatedly, ten times or more. This chain uses TRBV6-4 with TRBJ2-7; possible D gene TRBD2, 7 bases. V was pared by 1 base and J by 6 bases, with 10 bases between. This CDR3 region has 13 residues. The germline CDR1 and CDR2 sequences are MRHNA and SNTAGT. Written as DNA, the CDR3 is TGTGCCAGCAGTGACTGGGGGGGCTCCGAGCAGTACTTC. Its protein is CASSDWGGSEQYF.

This clonotype was seen ten or more times. V gene TRBV20-1 combines with J gene TRBJ1-1; 10 bases line up with TRBD1. The CDR3 consists of 17 residues. With V trimmed by 3 bases and J by 4 bases, 14 bases remained unmatched. Germline V gene lookup returns CDR1 DFQATT and CDR2 SNEGSKA (reference sequence). CDR3 protein: CSASPDPGQGILTEAFF. CDR3 nucleotides: TGCAGTGCTAGCCCCGATCCGGGACAGGGGATTCTCACTGAAGCTTTCTTT.

This clonotype was detected many times. The V and J genes are TRBV3-1 and TRBJ2-6; D remains unclear. This CDR3 spans 18 amino acids. Germline V gives CDR1 LGHDT, CDR2 YNNKEL (reference sequence). The V end was cut by 6 bases, the J end by 1 base, with 19 bases between. CDR3 loop: CASRPGLTPYSGANVLTF. The CDR3 bases are TGTGCCAGCAGACCGGGCCTGACCCCCTATTCTGGGGCCAACGTCCTGACTTTC.

This clonotype was picked up many times. The rearrangement links TRBV5-1 to TRBJ2-6; D remains ambiguous. The germline V gene has CDR1 SGHRS and CDR2 YFSETQ. This CDR3 is built from 15 residues. Trimming pared 0 bases from V and 1 base from J, leaving 5 bases between. The CDR3 nucleotides read TGCGCCAGCAGCTTGGTCGGGTCTGGGGCCAACGTCCTGACTTTC. Its translation is CASSLVGSGANVLTF.

This clonotype was recorded many times. The chain combines TRBV7-6 with TRBJ2-3; 9 positions agree with TRBD2. CDR1 is SGHVS, CDR2 FNYEAQ, per germline. The CDR3 covers 16 residues. V lost 2 bases to trimming and J lost 6 bases; unmatched junction nucleotides: 9. The CDR3 DNA reads TGTGCCAGCAGCTTAATCTGGCGGGGGGGCCCGGATACGCAGTATTTT. This codes for CASSLIWRGGPDTQYF. Combining the CDR3 with reference TRBV7-6 and TRBJ2-3 gives the whole variable domain GAGVSQSPRYKVTKRGQDVALRCDPISGHVSLYWYRQALGQGPEFLTYFNYEAQQDKSGLPNDRFSAERPEGSISTLTIQRTEQRDSAMYRCASSLIWRGGPDTQYFGPGTRLTVL.

This clonotype was counted between two and nine times. This sequence joins TRBV7-9 and TRBJ2-2; TRBD1 might be the D (7 bases). From germline, CDR1 is SEHNR and CDR2 FQNEAQ (reference sequence). V was clipped by 3 bases and J by 7 bases, with 15 bases between them. The CDR3 spans 15 residues. Here the CDR3 reads CASSFEGGGGGELFF. Here the CDR3 DNA reads TGTGCCAGCAGCTTCGAAGGAGGGGGCGGCGGGGAGCTGTTTTTT.